The table lists the clone carrying this T cell receptor (beta chain) with many counts. What it binds is not known. Trimming removed 0 bases at V and 2 bases at J, with 10 bases between. CDR1 is SGHTA and CDR2 is FQGNSA in the germline V gene. The CDR3 length is 15 residues. There were no patients who had received any treatment before thyroid surgery. Using MiXCR, TCRdb reanalyzed the PCR reads. Among some 10,000 clones listed, more than 10% were seen once. This record comes from a study of metastatic and nonmetastatic thyroid tumors. Study-wide findings and caveats: Malignant thyroid tumors reportedly had TCR beta diversity that was significantly higher than in benign nodules, in blood and tumor.

The chain couples TRBV7-2 to TRBJ2-5; possibly TRBD1 for D (5 bases). The origin of this receptor is a female donor with papillary thyroid cancer or a benign thyroid nodule (not recorded which). Some clones in this sample may be carry-over from other donors' samples. The sequenced sample was blood. The CDR3 is CASSLAPGKQETQYF. The CDR3 DNA follows: TGTGCCAGCAGCTTAGCCCCAGGGAAGCAAGAGACCCAGTACTTC.